A selection of T cell receptor beta chains follows, all from one sample in a study of T cell clones after liver transplantation. Some clones are missing from TCRdb's copy, which holds only in-frame ones; the method was immunoSEQ multiplex PCR. This table holds about 33,000 clones, around 96% found once. Sequencing used CD8+ T cells from blood, obtained 12 months after liver transplant. These receptors all stem from a human patient who received a liver transplant. Part of the T cell pool may stem from the graft donor. Both conserved end residues are part of each CDR3. Fields, in order: clone size, V gene, J gene, CDR3 protein. Some rows mark clone size as missing; the rest say once, few, many or name a class of expanded clone.

>.|TRBV7-9|TRBJ2-5
CASSLILAAEETQYF
>.|TRBV5-6|TRBJ2-2
CASSPDGGGELFF
>.|TRBV13|TRBJ2-7
CASSVETDTAYEQYF
>.|TRBV9|TRBJ2-2
CASSVQAGGPNTGELFF
>.|TRBV27|TRBJ2-7
CASSLGDEQYF
>.|TRBV15|TRBJ2-7
CATSRGSEVSYEQYF
>once|TRBV4-1|TRBJ2-1
CASSQGDSTGGEQFF
>.|TRBV27|TRBJ2-7
CASSPLAGGPYEQYF
>.|TRBV7-9|TRBJ1-1
CASSIGTEAFF
>.|TRBV4-2|TRBJ2-2
CASSQERPGELFF
>.|TRBV4-1|TRBJ2-7
CASSQDFTRYEQYF
>.|TRBV6-5|TRBJ2-1
CASGRDSTYNEQFF
>once|TRBV30|TRBJ2-2
CAWSALNGLAGNTGELFF
>once|TRBV29-1|TRBJ1-1
CSVLGQGPGAFF
>.|TRBV27|TRBJ1-1
CARKDPRTNTEAFF
>.|TRBV29-1|TRBJ2-1
CSALGGTLNEQFF
>.|TRBV7-9|TRBJ1-2
CASSGVNYGYTF
>.|TRBV9|TRBJ2-5
CASSSRDRTQETQYF
>.|TRBV7-6|TRBJ2-3
CASSTRTSSTDTQYF
>.|TRBV7-6|TRBJ2-7
CASSLGRGYEQYF
>.|TRBV28|TRBJ1-1
CASSLTGGAEAFF
>.|TRBV11-3|TRBJ1-1
CASSLDPTWTGGGEAFF
>medium-sized|TRBV5-1|TRBJ2-7
CASSFDRARGIYEQYF
>.|TRBV13|TRBJ2-5
CASSQRLAERLQETQYF
>.|TRBV9|TRBJ1-1
CASSVRGLNTEAFF
>.|TRBV29-1|TRBJ2-2
CSVERRVGTGELFF
>once|TRBV9|TRBJ2-2
CASSARLANTGELFF
>.|TRBV4-1|TRBJ2-7
CASSQEERVTYEQYF
>.|TRBV28|TRBJ1-2
CASSFGPLQGVGYTF
>.|TRBV10-3|TRBJ1-1
CAITHRAENTEAFF
>.|TRBV10-1|TRBJ2-7
CASSDRQGYEQYF
>.|TRBV27|TRBJ1-2
CASGLGPGVTF
>.|TRBV28|TRBJ2-5
CASTTLGGGRHQETQYF
>.|TRBV9|TRBJ2-1
CASSVGGGTYNEQFF
>.|TRBV10-3|TRBJ1-4
CAIGDRANEKLFF
>once|TRBV5-1|TRBJ1-1
CASSLGGPNTEAFF
>.|TRBV13|TRBJ2-7
CASSSRQARVYEQYF
>.|TRBV12-5|TRBJ2-7
CASGLDRGSYEQYF
>.|TRBV7-3|TRBJ2-1
CASSLSGNEQFF
>.|TRBV5-4|TRBJ2-7
CASSHGIPYEQYF
>.|TRBV11-2|TRBJ2-1
CASSFGNNEQFF